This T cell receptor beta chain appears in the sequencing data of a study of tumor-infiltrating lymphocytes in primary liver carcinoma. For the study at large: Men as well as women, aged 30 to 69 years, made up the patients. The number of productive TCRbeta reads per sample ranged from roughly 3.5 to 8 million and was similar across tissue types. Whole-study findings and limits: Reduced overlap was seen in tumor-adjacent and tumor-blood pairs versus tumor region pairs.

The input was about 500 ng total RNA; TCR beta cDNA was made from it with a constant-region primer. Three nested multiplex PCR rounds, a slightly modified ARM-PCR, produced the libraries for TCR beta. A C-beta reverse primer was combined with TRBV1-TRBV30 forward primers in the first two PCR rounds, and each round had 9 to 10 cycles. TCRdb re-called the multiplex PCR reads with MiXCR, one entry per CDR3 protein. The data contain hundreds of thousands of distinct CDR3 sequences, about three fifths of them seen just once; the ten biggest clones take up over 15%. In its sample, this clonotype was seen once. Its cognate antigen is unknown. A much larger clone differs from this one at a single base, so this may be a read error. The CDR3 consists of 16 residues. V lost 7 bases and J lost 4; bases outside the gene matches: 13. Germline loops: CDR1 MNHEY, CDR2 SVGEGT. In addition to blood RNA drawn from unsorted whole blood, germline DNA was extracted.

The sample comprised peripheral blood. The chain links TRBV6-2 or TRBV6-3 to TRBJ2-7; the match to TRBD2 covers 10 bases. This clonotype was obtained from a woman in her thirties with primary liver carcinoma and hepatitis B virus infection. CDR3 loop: CASTRPGASGRYEQYF. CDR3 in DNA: TGTGCCAGCACCCGCCCCGGGGCTAGCGGGAGATACGAGCAGTACTTC.